This TCR beta chain emerged from a study of beta chain features in type 1 diabetes. Germline lookup yields CDR1 LGHNA and CDR2 YSLEER. The CDR3 covers 15 residues. V lost 4 bases and J 4 bases, leaving 16 bases between the germline ends. Reverse transcription of all isolated RNA meant that expressed TCRB transcripts were sequenced. Here immunoSEQ multiplex PCR was the method, and the copy in TCRdb shows in-frame clones only, minus some. The sample consists of some 410,000 clones, about 15% of them appearing once. Sequences were obtained from naive CD4+ T cells from blood. This TCR was recovered from a man aged 25 to 40 in good health. The chain joins TRBV4-3 to TRBJ1-2; no clear D. The CDR3 DNA reads TGCGCCAGCAGCCCAACCCTGGGGTTAGTCTATGGCTACACCTTC. It translates to CASSPTLGLVYGYTF.